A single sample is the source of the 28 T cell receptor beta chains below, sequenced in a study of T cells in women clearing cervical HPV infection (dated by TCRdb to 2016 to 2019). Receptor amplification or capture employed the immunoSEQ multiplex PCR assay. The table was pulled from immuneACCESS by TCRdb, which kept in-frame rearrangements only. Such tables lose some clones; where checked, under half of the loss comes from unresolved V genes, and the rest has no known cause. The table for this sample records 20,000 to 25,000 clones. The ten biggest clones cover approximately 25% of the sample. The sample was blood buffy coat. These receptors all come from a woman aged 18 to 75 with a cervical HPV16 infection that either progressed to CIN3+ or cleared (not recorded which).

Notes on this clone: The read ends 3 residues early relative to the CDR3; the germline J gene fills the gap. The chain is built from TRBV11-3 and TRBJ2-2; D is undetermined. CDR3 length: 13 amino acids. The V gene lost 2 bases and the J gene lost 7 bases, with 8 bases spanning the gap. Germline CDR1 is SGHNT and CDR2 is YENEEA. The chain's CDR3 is CASSLFHGGELFF. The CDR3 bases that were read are TGTGCCAGCAGCTTATTCCACGGCGGGGAG.

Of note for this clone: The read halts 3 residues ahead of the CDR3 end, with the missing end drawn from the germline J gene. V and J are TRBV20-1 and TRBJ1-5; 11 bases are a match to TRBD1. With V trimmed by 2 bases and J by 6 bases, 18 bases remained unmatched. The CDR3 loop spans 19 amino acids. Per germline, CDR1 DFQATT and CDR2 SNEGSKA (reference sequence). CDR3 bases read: TGCAGTGCTAGACCTTATTTTCGGGACAGGGGGGGAGTTAGTCAGCCC. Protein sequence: CSARPYFRDRGGVSQP. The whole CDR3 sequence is CSARPYFRDRGGVSQPQHF.

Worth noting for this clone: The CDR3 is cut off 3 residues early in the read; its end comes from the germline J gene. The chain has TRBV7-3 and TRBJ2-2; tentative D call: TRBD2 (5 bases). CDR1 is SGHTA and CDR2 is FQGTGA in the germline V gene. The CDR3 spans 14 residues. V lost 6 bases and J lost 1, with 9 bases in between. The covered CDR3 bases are TGTGCCAGCAGAGGAGGCGGGAACACCGGGGAG. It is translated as CASRGGGNTGE. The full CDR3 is CASRGGGNTGELFF.

The sequenced CDR3 bases are TGTGCCACCTCCGACCGACACTCTGGAAACACC. It is translated as CATSDRHSGNT. From start to end, the CDR3 is CATSDRHSGNTIYF. This chain uses TRBV19 with TRBJ1-3, with D uncertain. The read ends 3 residues before the CDR3 terminus; that terminus is restored from the germline J gene. From germline, CDR1 is LNHDA and CDR2 SQIVND (reference sequence). The CDR3 loop spans 14 amino acids. V lost 10 bases and J 0 bases, leaving 13 bases between the germline ends.

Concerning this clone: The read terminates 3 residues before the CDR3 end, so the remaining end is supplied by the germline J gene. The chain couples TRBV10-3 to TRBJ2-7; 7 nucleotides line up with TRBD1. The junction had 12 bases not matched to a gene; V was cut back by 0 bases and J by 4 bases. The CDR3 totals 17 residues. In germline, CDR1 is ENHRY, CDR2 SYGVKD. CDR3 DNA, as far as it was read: TGTGCCATCAGTGAGTCGTTGACCGGGACAGCCGCTTACGAG. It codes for CAISESLTGTAAYE. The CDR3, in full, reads CAISESLTGTAAYEQYF.

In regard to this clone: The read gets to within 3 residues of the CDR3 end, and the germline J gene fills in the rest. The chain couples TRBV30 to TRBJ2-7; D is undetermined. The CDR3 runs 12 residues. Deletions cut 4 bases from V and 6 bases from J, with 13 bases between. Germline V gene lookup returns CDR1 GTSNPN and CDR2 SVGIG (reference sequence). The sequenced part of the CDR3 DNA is TGTGCCTGGACCTCCAACTTTGGCGAG. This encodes CAWTSNFGE. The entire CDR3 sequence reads CAWTSNFGEQYF.

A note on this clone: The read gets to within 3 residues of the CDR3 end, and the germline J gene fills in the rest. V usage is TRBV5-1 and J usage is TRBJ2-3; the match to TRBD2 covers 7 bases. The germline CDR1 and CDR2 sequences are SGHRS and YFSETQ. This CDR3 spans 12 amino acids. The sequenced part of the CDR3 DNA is TGCGCCAGCAGCTCCCGGGGGGAGACG. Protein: CASSSRGET. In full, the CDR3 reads CASSSRGETQYF.

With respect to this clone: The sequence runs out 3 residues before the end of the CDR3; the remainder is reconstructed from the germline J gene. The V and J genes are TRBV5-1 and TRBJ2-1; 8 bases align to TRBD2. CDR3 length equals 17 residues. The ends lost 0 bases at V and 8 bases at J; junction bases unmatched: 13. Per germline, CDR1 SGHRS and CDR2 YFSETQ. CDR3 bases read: TGCGCCAGCAGCTTGGGGGGAGCGGGGGCCATAAGCGATGAG. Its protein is CASSLGGAGAISDE. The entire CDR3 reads CASSLGGAGAISDEQFF.

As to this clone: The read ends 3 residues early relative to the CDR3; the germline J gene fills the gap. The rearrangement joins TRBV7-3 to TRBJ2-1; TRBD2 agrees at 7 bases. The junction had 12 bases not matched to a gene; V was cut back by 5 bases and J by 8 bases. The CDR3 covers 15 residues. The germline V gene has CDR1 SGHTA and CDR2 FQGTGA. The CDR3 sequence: CASSRERREMDEQFF. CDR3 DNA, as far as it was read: TGTGCCAGCAGCCGGGAGCGGCGGGAGATGGATGAG.

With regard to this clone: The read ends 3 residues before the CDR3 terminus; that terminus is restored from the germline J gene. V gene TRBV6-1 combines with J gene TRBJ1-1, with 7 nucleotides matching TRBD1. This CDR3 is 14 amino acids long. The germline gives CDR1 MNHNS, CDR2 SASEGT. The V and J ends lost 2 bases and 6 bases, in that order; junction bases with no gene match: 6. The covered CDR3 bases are TGTGCCAGCAGTGAATTAAAGGGGGCAGCTGAA. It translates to CASSELKGAAE. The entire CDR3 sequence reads CASSELKGAAEAFF.

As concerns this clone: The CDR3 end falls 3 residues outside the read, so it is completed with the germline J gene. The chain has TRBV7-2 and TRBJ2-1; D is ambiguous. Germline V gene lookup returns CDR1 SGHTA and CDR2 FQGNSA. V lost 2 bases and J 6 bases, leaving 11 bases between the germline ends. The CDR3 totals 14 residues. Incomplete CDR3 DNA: TGTGCCAGCAGCTTACACGCCTCCGGCAATGAG. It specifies CASSLHASGNE. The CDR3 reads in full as CASSLHASGNEQFF.

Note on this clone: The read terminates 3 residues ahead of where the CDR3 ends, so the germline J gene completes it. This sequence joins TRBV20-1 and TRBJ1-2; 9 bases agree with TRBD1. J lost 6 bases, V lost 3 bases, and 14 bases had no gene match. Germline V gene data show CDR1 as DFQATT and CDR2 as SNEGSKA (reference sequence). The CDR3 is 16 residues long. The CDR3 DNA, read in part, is TGCAGTGCTAGGGACCGGGACAGGGATCTAATTCATGGC. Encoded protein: CSARDRDRDLIHG. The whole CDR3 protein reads CSARDRDRDLIHGYTF.

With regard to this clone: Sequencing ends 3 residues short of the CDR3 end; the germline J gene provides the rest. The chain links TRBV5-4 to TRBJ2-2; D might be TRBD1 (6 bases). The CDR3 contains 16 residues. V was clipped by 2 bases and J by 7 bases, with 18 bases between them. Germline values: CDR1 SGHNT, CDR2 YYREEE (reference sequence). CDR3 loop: CASSFRQGTRGGELFF. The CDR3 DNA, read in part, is TGTGCCAGCAGCTTCCGGCAGGGGACAAGGGGCGGGGAG.

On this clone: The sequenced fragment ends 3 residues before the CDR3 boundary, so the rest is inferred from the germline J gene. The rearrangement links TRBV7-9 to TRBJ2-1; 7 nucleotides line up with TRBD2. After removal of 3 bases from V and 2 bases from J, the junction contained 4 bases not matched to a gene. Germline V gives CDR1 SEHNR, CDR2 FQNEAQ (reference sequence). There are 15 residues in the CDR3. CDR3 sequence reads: CASSLGTSAYNEQFF. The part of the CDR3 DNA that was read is TGTGCCAGCAGCTTGGGAACTAGCGCCTACAATGAG.

The CDR3 DNA, read in part, is TGCAGTGCTAGACAGGCGAACGGAGGGAACACTGAA. The encoded protein is CSARQANGGNTE. The CDR3 in its entirety is CSARQANGGNTEAFF. The rearrangement links TRBV20-1 to TRBJ1-1; D gene uncertain. The CDR3 extends 3 residues past the end of the read, so its final part is completed from the germline J gene. Germline V CDR1 and CDR2: DFQATT, SNEGSKA (reference sequence). Deletions cut 2 bases from V and 1 base from J, with 14 bases between. This CDR3 region has 15 residues.

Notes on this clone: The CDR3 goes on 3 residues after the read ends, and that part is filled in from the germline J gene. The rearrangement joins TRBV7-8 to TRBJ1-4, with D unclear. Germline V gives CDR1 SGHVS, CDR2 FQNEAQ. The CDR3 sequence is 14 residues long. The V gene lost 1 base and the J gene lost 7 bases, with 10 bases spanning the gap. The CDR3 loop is CASSLDIISEKLFF. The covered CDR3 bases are TGTGCCAGCAGCTTAGACATCATCAGTGAAAAA.

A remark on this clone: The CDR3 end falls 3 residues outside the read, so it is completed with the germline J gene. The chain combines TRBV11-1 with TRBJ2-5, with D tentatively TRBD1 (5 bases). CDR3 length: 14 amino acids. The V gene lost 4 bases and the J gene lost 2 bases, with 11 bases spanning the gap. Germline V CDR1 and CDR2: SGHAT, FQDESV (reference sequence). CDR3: CASSSERQQETQYF. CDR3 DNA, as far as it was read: TGTGCCAGCAGCTCCGAAAGACAGCAAGAGACC.

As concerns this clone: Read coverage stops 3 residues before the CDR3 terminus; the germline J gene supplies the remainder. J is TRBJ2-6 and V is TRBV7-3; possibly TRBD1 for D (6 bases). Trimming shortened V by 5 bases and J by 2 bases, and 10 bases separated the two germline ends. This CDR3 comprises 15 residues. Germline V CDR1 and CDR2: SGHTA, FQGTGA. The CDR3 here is CASSVDRTGANVLTF. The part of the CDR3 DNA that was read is TGTGCCAGCAGCGTCGACAGGACTGGGGCCAACGTC.

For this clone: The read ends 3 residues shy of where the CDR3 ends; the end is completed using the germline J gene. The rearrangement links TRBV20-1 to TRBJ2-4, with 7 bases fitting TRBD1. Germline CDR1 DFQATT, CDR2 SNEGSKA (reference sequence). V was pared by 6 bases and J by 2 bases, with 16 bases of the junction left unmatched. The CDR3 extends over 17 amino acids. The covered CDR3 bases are TGCAGTGCGTCGACAGGGTTTCAACAATTATCCAAAAACATT. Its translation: CSASTGFQQLSKNI. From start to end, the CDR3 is CSASTGFQQLSKNIQYF.

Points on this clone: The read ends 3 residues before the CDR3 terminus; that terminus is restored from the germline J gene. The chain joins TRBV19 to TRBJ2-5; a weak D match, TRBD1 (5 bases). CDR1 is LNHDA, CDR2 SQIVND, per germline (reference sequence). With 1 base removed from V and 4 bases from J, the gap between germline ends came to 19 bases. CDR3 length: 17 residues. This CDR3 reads CASSIAGRDFSGETQYF. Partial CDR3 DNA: TGTGCCAGTAGTATAGCAGGCAGGGATTTTTCGGGAGAGACC.

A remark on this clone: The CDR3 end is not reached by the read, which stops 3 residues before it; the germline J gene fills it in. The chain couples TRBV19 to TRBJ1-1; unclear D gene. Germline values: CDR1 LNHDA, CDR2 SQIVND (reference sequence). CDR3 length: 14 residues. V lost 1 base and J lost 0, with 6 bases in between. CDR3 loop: CASSIVAVNTEAFF. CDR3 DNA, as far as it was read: TGTGCCAGTAGTATAGTGGCAGTGAACACTGAA. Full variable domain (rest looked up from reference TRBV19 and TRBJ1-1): DGGITQSPKYLFRKEGQNVTLSCEQNLNHDAMYWYRQDPGQGLRLIYYSQIVNDFQKGDIAEGYSVSREKKESFPLTVTSAQKNPTAFYLCASSIVAVNTEAFFGQGTRLTVV.

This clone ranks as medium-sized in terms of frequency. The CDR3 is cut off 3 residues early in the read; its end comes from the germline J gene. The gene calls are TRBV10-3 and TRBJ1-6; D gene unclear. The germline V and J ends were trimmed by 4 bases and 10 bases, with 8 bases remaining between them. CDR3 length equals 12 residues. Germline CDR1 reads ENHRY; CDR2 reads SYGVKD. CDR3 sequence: CAISGALSPLHF. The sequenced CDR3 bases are TGTGCCATCAGTGGAGCTCTGTCACCC.

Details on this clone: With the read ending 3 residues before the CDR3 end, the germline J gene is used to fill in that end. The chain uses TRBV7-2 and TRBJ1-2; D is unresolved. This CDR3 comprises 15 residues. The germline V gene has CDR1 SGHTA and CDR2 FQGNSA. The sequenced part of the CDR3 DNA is TGTGCCAGCAGCTTAGTAGCGGGAGGCTACAATGAC. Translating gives CASSLVAGGYND. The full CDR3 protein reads CASSLVAGGYNDYTF. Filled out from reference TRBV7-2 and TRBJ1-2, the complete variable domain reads GAGVSQSPSNKVTEKGKDVELRCDPISGHTALYWYRQSLGQGLEFLIYFQGNSAPDKSGLPSDRFSAERTGGSVSTLTIQRTQQEDSAVYLCASSLVAGGYNDYTFGSGTRLTVV.

The sequenced CDR3 bases are TGTGCCAGCAGTTACACAAGACAGGGGGCTATCGCCTACGAG. Translation gives CASSYTRQGAIAYE. The whole CDR3 protein is CASSYTRQGAIAYEQYF. This rearrangement joins TRBV6-2 or TRBV6-3 to TRBJ2-7; 10 bases match TRBD1. From the germline J gene comes the end of the CDR3, since the read stops 3 residues before it. CDR1 and CDR2 (germline): MNHEY, SVGEGT. The CDR3 is 17 residues long. Trimming at V came to 2 bases and at J to 2 bases, leaving 9 bases not matched to a gene.

The part of the CDR3 DNA that was read is TGTGCCAGCAGCTTAGAGGAGATACAGTACAATGAG. It yields the protein CASSLEEIQYNE. The whole CDR3 reads CASSLEEIQYNEQFF. The rearrangement joins TRBV11-3 to TRBJ2-1; unclear D gene. Read data end 3 residues before the CDR3 end; the end is taken from the germline J gene. The CDR3 runs 15 residues. Germline CDR1 and CDR2: SGHNT and YENEEA. The V gene lost 0 bases and the J gene lost 4 bases, with 10 bases spanning the gap.

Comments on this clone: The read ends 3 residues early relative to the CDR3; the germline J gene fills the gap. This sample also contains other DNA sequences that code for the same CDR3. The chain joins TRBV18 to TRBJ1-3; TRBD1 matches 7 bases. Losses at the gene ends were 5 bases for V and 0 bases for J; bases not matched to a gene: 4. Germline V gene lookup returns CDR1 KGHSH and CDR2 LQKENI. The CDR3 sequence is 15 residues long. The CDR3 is CASSGQEGSGNTIYF. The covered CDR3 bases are TGTGCCAGCTCAGGACAGGAGGGCTCTGGAAACACC.

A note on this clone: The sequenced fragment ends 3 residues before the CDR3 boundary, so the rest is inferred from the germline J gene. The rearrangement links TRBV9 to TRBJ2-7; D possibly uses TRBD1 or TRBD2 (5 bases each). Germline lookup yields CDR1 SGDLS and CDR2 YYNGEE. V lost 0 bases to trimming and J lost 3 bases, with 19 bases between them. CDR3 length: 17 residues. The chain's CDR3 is CASSVAPWGEGVYEQYF. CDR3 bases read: TGTGCCAGCAGCGTAGCTCCTTGGGGCGAGGGAGTCTACGAG.

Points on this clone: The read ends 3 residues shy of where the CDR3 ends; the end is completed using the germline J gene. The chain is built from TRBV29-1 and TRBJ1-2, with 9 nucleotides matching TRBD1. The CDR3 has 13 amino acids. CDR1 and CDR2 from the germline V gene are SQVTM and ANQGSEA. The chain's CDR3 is CSVEGQGVYEYTF. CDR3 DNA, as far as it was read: TGCAGCGTTGAAGGACAGGGGGTATACGAG. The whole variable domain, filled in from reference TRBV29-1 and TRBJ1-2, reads SAVISQKPSRDICQRGTSLTIQCQVDSQVTMMFWYRQQPGQSLTLIATANQGSEATYESGFVIDKFPISRPNLTFSTLTVSNMSPEDSSIYLCSVEGQGVYEYTFGSGTRLTVV.